What follows are 22 T cell receptor beta chains derived from one specimen sequenced in a study of cytomegalovirus exposure and HLA in healthy donors. Here immunoSEQ multiplex PCR was the method, and the copy in TCRdb shows in-frame clones only, minus some. The sample contains tens of thousands of clones, roughly 96% of which appear only once. Sequences were obtained from PBMCs. The receptors stem from a young woman in good health and CMV-seropositive.

The V gene is TRBV4-1, the J gene TRBJ2-5, with D unclear. Germline CDR1 is MGHRA and CDR2 is YSYEKL. The V end was cut by 6 bases, the J end by 5 bases, with 13 bases between. The CDR3 extends over 13 amino acids. The CDR3 DNA reads as TGCGCCAGCAGTTCTAGTCCCCAGGAGACCCAGTACTTC. Its translation: CASSSSPQETQYF.

The V call is TRBV29-1, the J call TRBJ2-7; possible D gene TRBD1, 5 bases. V lost 4 bases and J lost 8, with 18 bases in between. The CDR3 runs to 13 residues. Germline assignment: CDR1 SQVTM and CDR2 ANQGSEA. The CDR3 nucleotides are TGCAGCGTTGTAGGCAGGGTAACGTCCAAGCAGTACTTC. Its translation: CSVVGRVTSKQYF.

V gene TRBV30 combines with J gene TRBJ2-1; possibly TRBD1 for D (5 bases). Germline loops: CDR1 GTSNPN, CDR2 SVGIG (reference sequence). This CDR3 has 15 amino acids. V shed 0 bases and J shed 8 bases, with 17 bases lying between them. CDR3 region: CAWSVFGAGSDEQFF. For the CDR3, the DNA is TGTGCCTGGAGTGTATTTGGCGCAGGGTCGGATGAGCAGTTCTTC.

V gene TRBV25-1 combines with J gene TRBJ1-2; D gene unclear. V lost 3 bases to trimming and J lost 3 bases, with 8 bases between them. Germline loops: CDR1 MGHDK, CDR2 SYGVNS. The CDR3 is made up of 13 amino acids. The CDR3 spells CASSDGRDYGYTF. The DNA of the CDR3 is TGTGCCAGCAGTGATGGGAGGGACTATGGCTACACCTTC.

This chain joins TRBV30 and TRBJ2-7, with 11 bases lining up with TRBD1. The CDR3 spans 13 residues. The V gene's germline CDR1 is GTSNPN and CDR2 SVGIG (reference sequence). CDR3 bases: TGTGCTTCGGTCCAGGACAGGGGGCGGGAGCAGTACTTC. Amino acids: CASVQDRGREQYF.

The CDR3: CASSQERGFVYGYTF. The DNA of the CDR3 is TGCGCCAGCAGCCAAGAACGGGGTTTCGTCTATGGCTACACCTTC. The V and J genes are TRBV4-1 and TRBJ1-2; the D is unclear. V was trimmed by 0 bases and J by 4 bases, leaving 12 bases between them. The CDR3 totals 15 residues. Germline V gives CDR1 MGHRA, CDR2 YSYEKL.

The chain combines TRBV28 with TRBJ1-5, with D possibly matching TRBD1 (5 bases). Trimming took 6 bases from V and 7 from J, leaving 19 bases between them. This CDR3 is 15 amino acids long. Germline V lookup: CDR1 MDHEN, CDR2 SYDVKM. The CDR3 region is CASSAPTGGRQPQHF. In DNA, the CDR3 is TGTGCCAGCAGCGCCCCTACAGGCGGAAGGCAGCCCCAGCATTTT.

V is TRBV27 and J is TRBJ1-4, with D possibly being TRBD1 (5 bases). The length of the CDR3 is 13 residues. Germline values: CDR1 MNHEY, CDR2 SMNVEV (reference sequence). The ends were cut back, 5 bases at V and 8 bases at J, with 12 bases in the middle. The CDR3 here is CASSQGAFEKLFF. The CDR3 DNA sequence: TGTGCCAGCAGTCAGGGTGCCTTCGAAAAACTGTTTTTT.

The chain couples TRBV7-9 to TRBJ2-5; TRBD2 agrees at 12 bases. Germline values: CDR1 SEHNR, CDR2 FQNEAQ (reference sequence). The CDR3 has 15 residues. V lost 6 bases and J lost 9; bases outside the gene matches: 11. CDR3 sequence: CASRPLAGGSGAQYF. DNA of the CDR3: TGTGCCAGCAGACCACTAGCGGGAGGCTCCGGGGCCCAGTACTTC.

This chain joins TRBV9 and TRBJ1-2; TRBD1 agrees at 9 bases. Germline lookup yields CDR1 SGDLS and CDR2 YYNGEE. There are 14 residues in the CDR3. V lost 4 bases to trimming and J lost 5 bases; unmatched junction nucleotides: 6. Here the CDR3 reads CASSIGQGSYGYTF. The CDR3 DNA reads TGTGCCAGCAGCATCGGACAGGGGTCGTATGGCTACACCTTC.

The V gene is TRBV15, the J gene TRBJ2-6; D is perhaps TRBD1 (6 bases). Germline lookup yields CDR1 LNHNV and CDR2 YYDKDF (reference sequence). This CDR3 contains 20 residues. Trimming pared 2 bases from V and 0 bases from J, leaving 20 bases between. CDR3 nucleotides: TGTGCCACCAGCAGAACGACGCTGGGGGCGCACCCCTCTGGGGCCAACGTCCTGACTTTC. As protein: CATSRTTLGAHPSGANVLTF.

This clone was detected only once. V is TRBV7-2 and J is TRBJ2-2; D unclear. V shed 1 base and J shed 5 bases, with 8 bases lying between them. In germline, CDR1 is SGHTA, CDR2 FQGNSA. The CDR3 totals 14 residues. CDR3 sequence (DNA): TGTGCCAGCAGCTTAGTAGAGCGTACCGGGGAGCTGTTTTTT. Protein product: CASSLVERTGELFF.

The rearrangement joins TRBV13 to TRBJ2-7, with 15 bases aligning to TRBD2. In germline, CDR1 is PRHDT, CDR2 FYEKMQ (reference sequence). The V gene end was trimmed by 4 bases and the J gene end by 10 bases; junction bases not matched to a gene: 8. The CDR3 extends over 15 amino acids. CDR3 in DNA: TGTGCCAGCAGCTCTGGGACTAGCGGGAGGTTGAAACAGTACTTC. The encoded protein is CASSSGTSGRLKQYF.

The genes are TRBV4-2 and TRBJ1-1; 8 bases align to TRBD1. The CDR3 totals 16 residues. V lost 0 bases and J lost 5; bases outside the gene matches: 8. In germline, CDR1 is LGHNA, CDR2 YNFKEQ. The CDR3 region has the DNA TGTGCCAGCAGCCAAGAGACAGGGGTATTGGGGACTGAAGCTTTCTTT. Protein product: CASSQETGVLGTEAFF.

The chain employs TRBV6-5 and TRBJ1-2; D remains ambiguous. Per germline, CDR1 MNHEY and CDR2 SVGAGI. The CDR3 loop spans 15 amino acids. V lost 0 bases, J lost 1 base, and 9 bases lay in between. The CDR3 region is CASSYSRFVNYGYTF. The CDR3 coding sequence is TGTGCCAGCAGTTACTCGAGATTCGTTAACTATGGCTACACCTTC.

The gene calls are TRBV15 and TRBJ2-3; TRBD2 aligns across 12 bases. V gave up 2 bases and J gave up 2 bases; unmatched junction bases: 5. Per the germline V gene, CDR1 is LNHNV and CDR2 is YYDKDF (reference sequence). The CDR3 is made up of 17 amino acids. The CDR3 DNA sequence: TGTGCCACCAGCAGAAGACTAGCGGGAGAGCACACAGATACGCAGTATTTT. Translated, it gives CATSRRLAGEHTDTQYF.

The chain joins TRBV7-2 to TRBJ1-5, with D maybe TRBD1 (6 bases). Germline V CDR1 and CDR2: SGHTA, FQGNSA. The CDR3 extends over 15 amino acids. V lost 0 bases, J lost 7 bases, and 13 bases lay in between. The CDR3 DNA follows: TGTGCCAGCAGCTTAGCGGGTCTGGACAGCCAGCCCCAGCATTTT. Its translation is CASSLAGLDSQPQHF.

This clone occurred once. The CDR3 nucleotides are TGTGCCAGCAGCTTGTCAGGGGGATATAGCAATCAGCCCCAGCATTTT. This sequence encodes CASSLSGGYSNQPQHF. The rearrangement uses TRBV5-8 and TRBJ1-5; TRBD1 matches 7 bases. In germline, CDR1 is SGHTS, CDR2 YDEGEE. The CDR3 loop spans 16 amino acids. V shed 1 base, J shed 0 bases, and the junction held 4 bases outside the gene matches.

This sequence joins TRBV9 and TRBJ2-1, with TRBD2 matching over 7 bases. In germline, CDR1 is SGDLS, CDR2 YYNGEE. Losses at the gene ends were 4 bases for V and 8 bases for J; bases not matched to a gene: 3. This CDR3 has 12 amino acids. CDR3 sequence (DNA): TGTGCCAGCAGCATCCGGGAGGATGAGCAGTTCTTC. Amino acid sequence: CASSIREDEQFF.

The chain carries TRBV28 and TRBJ1-1; 7 bases align to TRBD1. There are 14 residues in the CDR3. V was clipped by 1 base and J by 3 bases; unmatched bases: 2. Germline loops: CDR1 MDHEN, CDR2 SYDVKM. This CDR3 is CASSLSQGYTEAFF. CDR3 DNA sequence: TGTGCCAGCAGTTTATCACAGGGGTACACTGAAGCTTTCTTT.

The chain has TRBV28 and TRBJ2-7, with D perhaps matching TRBD1 (5 bases). The V gene lost 6 bases and the J gene lost 2 bases, with 14 bases spanning the gap. Germline assignment: CDR1 MDHEN and CDR2 SYDVKM. The CDR3 loop spans 14 amino acids. The CDR3 DNA sequence: TGTGCCAGCAGATCCCAGGGTAGCCCCTACGAGCAGTACTTC. Its translation: CASRSQGSPYEQYF.

The rearrangement uses TRBV6-5 and TRBJ1-1; D may be TRBD1 (5 bases). CDR1 MNHEY and CDR2 SVGAGI come from the germline V gene. This CDR3 spans 14 amino acids. Trimming shortened V by 0 bases and J by 7 bases, and 12 bases separated the two germline ends. The CDR3 protein is CASSYSRQGYEAFF. The DNA for the CDR3 is TGTGCCAGCAGTTACTCGCGGCAGGGCTATGAAGCTTTCTTT.